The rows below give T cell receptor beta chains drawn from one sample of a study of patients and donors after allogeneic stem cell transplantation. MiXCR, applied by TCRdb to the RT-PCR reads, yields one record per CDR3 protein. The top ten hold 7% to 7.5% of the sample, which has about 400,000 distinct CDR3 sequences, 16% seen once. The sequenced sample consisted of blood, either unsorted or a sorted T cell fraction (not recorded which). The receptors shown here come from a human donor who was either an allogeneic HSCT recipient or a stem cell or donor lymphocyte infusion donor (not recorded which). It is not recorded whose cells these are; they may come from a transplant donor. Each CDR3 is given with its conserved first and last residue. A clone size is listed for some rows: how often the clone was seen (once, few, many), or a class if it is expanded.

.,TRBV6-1,CASKLGLRSYNEQFF
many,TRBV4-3,CASSQVLGESTDTQYF
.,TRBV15,CATSIDRGNQPQHF
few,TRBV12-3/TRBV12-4,CASVPRGAGGTEAFF
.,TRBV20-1,CSATQGHGNQPQHF
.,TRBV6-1,CASSRASGASGELFF
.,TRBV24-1,CATSDLRDSPSGSLYHNEQFF
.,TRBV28,CASSFLGTYNEQFF
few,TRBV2,CASSVKTSSPSEQFF
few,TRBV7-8,CASSVRVKNEQFF
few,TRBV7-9,CASSWRQVPSYEQYF
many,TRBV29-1,CSVEDKYTQYF
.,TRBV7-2,CASSLVTLANTEAFF
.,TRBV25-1,CASSVQASTDTQYF
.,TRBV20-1,CSATSSGGAEETQYF
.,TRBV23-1,CASSPKAGDRPNSPLHF
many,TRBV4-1,CASSPGPAKNIQYF
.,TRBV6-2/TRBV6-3,CASSSLPPGTGAVYEQYF
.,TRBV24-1,CATSDPRLAVTDTQYF
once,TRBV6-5,CASSYSGLAKNIQYF
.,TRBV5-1,CASSLAGTGPHYEQYF
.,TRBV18,CASSPNRGQDYGYTF
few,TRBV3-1,CASQGNTGELFF
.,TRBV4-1,CASSQGSGYSSYNEQFF
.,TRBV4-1,CASSDSVGFREQYF
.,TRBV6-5,CASSYWEGSGELFF
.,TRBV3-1,CASSQDGEQYF
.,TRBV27,CASSPLTGYSNQPQHF
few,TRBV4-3,CASSPEAGANYGYTF
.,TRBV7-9,CASTGPTNTGELFF
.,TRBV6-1,CASSEGDREIQPQHF
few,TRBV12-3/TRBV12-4,CASSPGTGNTIYF
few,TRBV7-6,CASSLKGLAGGYSYNERFF
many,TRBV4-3,CASSTTGGSEAFF
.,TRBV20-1,CSARTGESYGYTF
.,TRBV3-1,CASSTRVGNTIYF
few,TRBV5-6,CASSLEQGDNQPQHF
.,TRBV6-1,CASRSKPINTGELFF
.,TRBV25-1,CASSEYMPGEQFF
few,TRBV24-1,CATSDPGQGNGYTF
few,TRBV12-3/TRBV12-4,CASSLLAGVVTGELFF
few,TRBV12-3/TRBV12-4,CASRLQGSGTEAFF
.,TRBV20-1,CSAARRIPSSYEQYF
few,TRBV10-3,CAISSTDSEQYF
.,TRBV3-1,CASSLGPGSNQPQHF